This T cell receptor (beta chain) appears in the sequencing data of a study of blood T cells in healthy people across ages. Points from the study as a whole: Bulk PBMC profiling left naive and antigen-experienced comparisons inconclusive. With age, beta diversity per million T cells declined roughly linearly, significantly by over 35. Naive CD4+ cell counts and diversity both ran higher in long-lived than in aged donors.

With a J-beta primer mix and a sample-barcoded 5' primer, a second PCR ran about 7 to 12 cycles. TCRdb called the 5' RACE reads again in MiXCR, with one record for every CDR3 protein. The repertoire has approximately 690,000 distinct CDR3 sequences, roughly 58% of them found once; the top ten carry approximately 37%. Worth noting for this clonotype: Its antigen is still unknown.

Total RNA, at least 6 micrograms per sample, was extracted from PBMCs. Sequenced: blood. The source is a man aged 60 to 75 in good health.

The CDR3 here is CASEEGGPLNEQFF. In DNA form, the CDR3 reads TGCGCCAGCGAGGAGGGGGGCCCCCTCAATGAGCAGTTCTTC. This chain links TRBV10-2 with TRBJ2-1, with D perhaps TRBD1 or TRBD2 (6 bases each). This CDR3 is built from 14 residues. The V gene lost 8 bases and the J gene lost 6 bases, with 17 bases spanning the gap. CDR1 WSHSY and CDR2 SAAADI come from the germline V gene.